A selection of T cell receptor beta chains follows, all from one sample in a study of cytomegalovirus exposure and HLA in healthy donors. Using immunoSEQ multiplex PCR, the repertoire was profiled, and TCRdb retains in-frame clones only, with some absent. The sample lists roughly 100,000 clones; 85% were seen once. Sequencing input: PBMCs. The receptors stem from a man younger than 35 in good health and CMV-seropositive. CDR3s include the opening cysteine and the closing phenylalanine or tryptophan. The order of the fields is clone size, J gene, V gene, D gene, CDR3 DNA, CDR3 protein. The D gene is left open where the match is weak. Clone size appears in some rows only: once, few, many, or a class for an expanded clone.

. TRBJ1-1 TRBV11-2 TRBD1 TGTGCCAGCAGCTTGGGGACAGAAATGAACACTGAAGCTTTCTTT CASSLGTEMNTEAFF
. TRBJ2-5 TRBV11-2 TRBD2 TGTGCCAGCAGCTTAGGGCTAGCGGGAAACCAAGAGACCCAGTACTTC CASSLGLAGNQETQYF
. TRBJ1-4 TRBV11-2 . TGTGCCAGCAGCTTAGAGGGAGTAACTAATGAAAAACTGTTTTTT CASSLEGVTNEKLFF
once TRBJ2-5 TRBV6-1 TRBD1 TGTGCCAGCCGCCAACAGGGGGAAGAGACCCAGTACTTC CASRQQGEETQYF
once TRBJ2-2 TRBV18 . TGTGCCAGCTCACCGGAGAGCACCGGGGAGCTGTTTTTT CASSPESTGELFF
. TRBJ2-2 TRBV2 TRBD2 TGTGCCAGCTCGTATTCGCCGCTAGCGGGGACCGGGGAGCTGTTTTTT CASSYSPLAGTGELFF
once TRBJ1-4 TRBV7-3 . TGTGCCAGCAGCTTGGGCCAGGGGCGGGATGAAAAACTGTTTTTT CASSLGQGRDEKLFF
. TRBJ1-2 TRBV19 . TGTGCCAGTACCCTCGGACGGGGGATCTATGGCTACACCTTC CASTLGRGIYGYTF
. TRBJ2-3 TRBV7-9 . TGTGCCAGCAGCTTACAGGGGGATACGCAGTATTTT CASSLQGDTQYF
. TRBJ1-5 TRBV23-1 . TGCGCCAGCAACTCGACAGTCCTTATATATTCCAATCAGCCCCAGCATTTT CASNSTVLIYSNQPQHF
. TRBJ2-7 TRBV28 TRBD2 TGTGCCAGCAGTTCTAGCGGAGGACACTCCTACGAGCAGTACTTC CASSSSGGHSYEQYF
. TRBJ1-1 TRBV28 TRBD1 TGTGCCAGCAGACCTTCGACAGGGGGGGTAGGGACTGAAGCTTTCTTT CASRPSTGGVGTEAFF
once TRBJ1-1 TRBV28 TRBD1 TGTGCCAGCAGTCCCCTGCCGGGACAGGGGGCTGGGGTCTGGAGGGGCACTGAAGCTTTCTTT CASSPLPGQGAGVWRGTEAFF
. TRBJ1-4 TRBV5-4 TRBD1 TGTGCCAGCAGCAGCAGTACGGGACAGGGGTGGGAAAAACTGTTTTTT CASSSSTGQGWEKLFF
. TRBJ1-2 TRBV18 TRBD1 TGTGCCAGCTCACCATTGGACAGGGGGCTCTACACCTTC CASSPLDRGLYTF
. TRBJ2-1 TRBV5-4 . TGTGCCAGCAGCGGGGGCGGGAGCCTCAATGAGCAGTTCTTC CASSGGGSLNEQFF
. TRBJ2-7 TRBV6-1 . TGTGCCAGCAGTGAACAGGCGCTCATCTCCCACGAGCAGTACTTC CASSEQALISHEQYF
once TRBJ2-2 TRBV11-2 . TGTGCCAGCAGCTTAAGGCCAGGCACCGGGGAGCTGTTTTTT CASSLRPGTGELFF
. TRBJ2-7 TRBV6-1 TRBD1 TGTGCCACCAGCCGGGACAGGGGCTCCTACGAGCAGTACTTC CATSRDRGSYEQYF
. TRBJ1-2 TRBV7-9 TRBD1 TGTGCCAGCAGCTTAGTTAGAGGGACAGGGGATAATGGCTACACCTTC CASSLVRGTGDNGYTF
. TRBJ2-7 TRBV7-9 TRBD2 TGTGCCAGCAGCGGGCTAGCGGGGTCTCGGGGCGAGCAGTACTTC CASSGLAGSRGEQYF
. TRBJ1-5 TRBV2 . TGTGCCAGCAGTGAAGCTTGGCCAGGGTATCAGCCCCAGCATTTT CASSEAWPGYQPQHF
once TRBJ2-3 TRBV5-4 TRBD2 TGTGCCAGCAGCCCCGAATGGGGGGGAGATACGCAGTATTTT CASSPEWGGDTQYF
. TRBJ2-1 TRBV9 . TGTGCCAGCAGCGCACGGCTTGGGGAGGCGAATGAGCAGTTCTTC CASSARLGEANEQFF
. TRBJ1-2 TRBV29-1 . TGCAGCGTTGAACTCACAGACTATGGCTACACCTTC CSVELTDYGYTF
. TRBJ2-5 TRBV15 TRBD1 TGTGCCACCAGCAGATATGCCACAGGGGTGGGGTACCAAGAGACCCAGTACTTC CATSRYATGVGYQETQYF
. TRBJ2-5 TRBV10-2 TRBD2 TGCGCCACCCAGACTAGCGGGGCCCAAGAGACCCAGTACTTC CATQTSGAQETQYF
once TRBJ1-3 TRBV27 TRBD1 TGTGCCAGCAGTGTCACAGGGGGCTGGGCTGGAAACACCATATATTTT CASSVTGGWAGNTIYF
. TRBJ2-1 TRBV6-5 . TGTGCCAGCAGTTACTTCGGGGGCTCCTACAATGAGCAGTTCTTC CASSYFGGSYNEQFF
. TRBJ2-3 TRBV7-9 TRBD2 TGTGCCAGCAGCTTAGTCGGGAGGGAAGGAGATACGCAGTATTTT CASSLVGREGDTQYF
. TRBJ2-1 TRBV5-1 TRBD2 TGCGCCAGCAGCTTGGTACTAGCGGCGTACAATGAGCAGTTCTTC CASSLVLAAYNEQFF
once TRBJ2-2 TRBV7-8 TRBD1 TGTGCCAGCAACAAAAACAGGGGTATGAGGCCCGGGGAGCTGTTTTTT CASNKNRGMRPGELFF
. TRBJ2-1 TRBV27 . TGTGCCAGCAGCCCTCGTGGGTCCGGGATTTATGAGCAGTTCTTC CASSPRGSGIYEQFF
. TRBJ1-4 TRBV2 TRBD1 TGTGCCAGCAGCGCACAGACAGGGGGCAGTGAAAAACTGTTTTTT CASSAQTGGSEKLFF
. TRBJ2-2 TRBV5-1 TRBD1 TGCGCCAGCAGCTTGGCAGGGGGATCCGGGGAGCTGTTTTTT CASSLAGGSGELFF
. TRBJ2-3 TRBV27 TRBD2 TGTGCCAGCAGGATTTTAGCGGGAGGCGACACAGATACGCAGTATTTT CASRILAGGDTDTQYF
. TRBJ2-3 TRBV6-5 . TGTGCCAGCAGTTACGAAACACCCAGGGATACGCAGTATTTT CASSYETPRDTQYF
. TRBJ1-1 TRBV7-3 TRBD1 TGTGCCAGCAGCTCAGGGGGCGAAACTGAAGCTTTCTTT CASSSGGETEAFF
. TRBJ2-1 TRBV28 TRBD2 TGTGCCAGCAGTTTTAGGCGGGAGCGCAATCTCAATGAGCAGTTCTTC CASSFRRERNLNEQFF
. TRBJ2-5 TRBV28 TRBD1 TGTGCCAGCAGTTCATACCTCGGGACAGGGTCAGAGACCCAGTACTTC CASSSYLGTGSETQYF
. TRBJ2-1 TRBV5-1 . TGCGCCAGCAGCCTAGGATGGTACAATGAGCAGTTCTTC CASSLGWYNEQFF
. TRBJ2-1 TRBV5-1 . TGCGCCAGCAGCTTGTACGTGGAGCGTGAGCAGTTCTTC CASSLYVEREQFF
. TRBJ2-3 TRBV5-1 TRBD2 TGCGCCAGCAGCCTTGGACTAGCGGGAGATGTAGATACGCAGTATTTT CASSLGLAGDVDTQYF
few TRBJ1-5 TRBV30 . TGTGCCTGGAGTGTACGGGGCAATCAGCCCCAGCATTTT CAWSVRGNQPQHF
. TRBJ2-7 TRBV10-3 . TGTGCCATCAGTGAGTCATTGGGAATCGGGACCTACGAGCAGTACTTC CAISESLGIGTYEQYF
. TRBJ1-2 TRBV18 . TGTGCCAGCTCACCACCGGCTACGGGGGATGGCTACACCTTC CASSPPATGDGYTF